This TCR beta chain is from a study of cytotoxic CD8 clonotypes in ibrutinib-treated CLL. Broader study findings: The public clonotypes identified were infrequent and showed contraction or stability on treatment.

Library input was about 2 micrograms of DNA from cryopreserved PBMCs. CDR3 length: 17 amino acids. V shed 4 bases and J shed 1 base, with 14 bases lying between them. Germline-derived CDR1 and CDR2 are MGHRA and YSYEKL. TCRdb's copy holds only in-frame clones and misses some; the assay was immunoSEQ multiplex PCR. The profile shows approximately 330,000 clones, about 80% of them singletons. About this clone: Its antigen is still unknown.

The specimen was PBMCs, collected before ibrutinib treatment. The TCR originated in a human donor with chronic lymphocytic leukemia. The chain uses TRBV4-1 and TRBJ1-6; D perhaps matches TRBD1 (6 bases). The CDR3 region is CASSPGRGNSYNSPLHF. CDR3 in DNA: TGCGCCAGCAGCCCTGGGAGGGGGAATTCCTATAATTCACCCCTCCACTTT.